This T cell receptor beta chain was identified in a study of CXCR3-negative and CXCR3-positive naive CD8 T cells. The germline CDR1 and CDR2 sequences are SGDLS and YYNGEE. The length of the CDR3 is 14 residues. Comment on this clonotype: Its antigen is undetermined.

Triplicates of under 350,000 cells were sorted from each CD8+ T cell subset. Naive CD8+ T cells showed a CD45RO-CCR7+CD27+CD95- phenotype. Researchers prepared the TRB cDNA libraries using 5' RACE with UMI labels. After re-calling the 5' RACE reads, TCRdb lists one entry per CDR3 protein, DNA absent. This listing includes tens of thousands of distinct CDR3 sequences. Study results and caveats: Higher TRB CDR3 hydrophobicity marked CXCR3-positive naive cells relative to CXCR3-negative naive cells.

This chain uses TRBV9 with TRBJ2-7; TCRdb calls TRBD1, which cannot be checked without DNA. The clonotype was recovered from a human donor in good health. Some clones in this sample may be carry-over from other donors' samples. The sample taken for sequencing was naive CXCR3+ CD8+ T cells from blood. The subset denotes: CD45RO-CCR7+CD27+CD95- naive CD8+ T cells expressing CXCR3 (TNR3+). CDR3 sequence reads: CASSPRGTAYEQYF.